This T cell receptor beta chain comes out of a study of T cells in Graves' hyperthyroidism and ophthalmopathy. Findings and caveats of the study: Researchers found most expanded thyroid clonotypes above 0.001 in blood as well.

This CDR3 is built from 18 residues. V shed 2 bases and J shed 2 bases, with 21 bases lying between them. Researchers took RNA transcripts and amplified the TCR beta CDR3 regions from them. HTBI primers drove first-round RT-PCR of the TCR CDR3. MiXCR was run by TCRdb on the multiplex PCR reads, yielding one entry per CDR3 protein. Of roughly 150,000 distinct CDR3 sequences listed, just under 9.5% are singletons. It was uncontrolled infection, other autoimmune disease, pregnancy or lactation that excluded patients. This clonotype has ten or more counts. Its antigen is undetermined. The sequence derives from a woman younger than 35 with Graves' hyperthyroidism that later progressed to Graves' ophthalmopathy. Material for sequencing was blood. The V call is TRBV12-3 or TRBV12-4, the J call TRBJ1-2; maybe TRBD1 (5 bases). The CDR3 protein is CASSLYSSWAGTNYGYTF. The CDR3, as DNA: TGTGCCAGCAGTTTATATAGTTCGTGGGCAGGGACGAACTATGGCTACACCTTC.